This T cell receptor (beta chain) was sequenced during a study of shared clonotypes between healthy human individuals. Libraries were prepared by immunoSEQ multiplex PCR; TCRdb keeps only in-frame clonotypes and omits some of them. Here the sample spans around 2,000,000 clones, about 93% being singletons. It was CD45RO-negative cells, positively selected for CCR7, that made up naive CD8 cells, with terminally differentiated effector memory CD45RA+ cells excluded. This TCR came from a man younger than 35 in good health. Some clones in this sample may be carry-over from other donors' samples. Specimen: naive CD8+ T cells from PBMCs.

CDR3 sequence: CASSFWRARNYGYTF. Here the CDR3 DNA reads TGTGCCAGCAGTTTCTGGAGGGCTCGTAACTATGGCTACACCTTC. The genes are TRBV28 and TRBJ1-2; D ambiguous. The ends were cut back, 3 bases at V and 1 base at J, with 12 bases in the middle. This CDR3 comprises 15 residues. CDR1 and CDR2 from the germline V gene are MDHEN and SYDVKM.